The source of this T cell receptor (beta chain) is a study of blood T cell repertoires in COVID-19 (TCRdb year 2020). Context from the whole study: Samples covering the acute and convalescent phases of COVID-19 were provided by collaborators in the United States, Italy and Spain. The prospective study material was composed of cDNA or gDNA derived from T cells, B-cell-depleted T cells, or PBMCs. The dataset comprised deeply sampled blood TCRbeta repertoires from subjects exposed to, actively infected with, or recovered from COVID-19. The repertoires were released in a freely available public database meant as a resource for research on the immune response to SARS-CoV-2. Samples came from the ongoing ImmuneRACE study (first 160 participants) plus 1,254 subjects from 6 global collaborators. Nearly every sample came with metadata listing a de-identified subject ID, COVID-19 status, age in years and sex. Where available, HLA class I and class II types were obtained from metadata supplied by the sample provider rather than from assay-based typing. Study-wide conclusions, independent of this receptor: Clinical and demographic metadata were provided uncurated, with the amount varying by source and participant.

TCRbeta CDR3 regions were amplified from genomic DNA using the immunoSEQ Assay, a bias-controlled multiplex PCR. The authors processed their data as follows. The number of nucleated cells in each sample was estimated from the amplification of reference gene primers within the assay. To quantify the absolute abundance of each unique TCRbeta CDR3 rearrangement, sequence reads were collapsed and filtered. For each sample, productive Simpson clonality was calculated as the square root of Simpson's diversity index over productive rearrangements. Held by TCRdb, this immuneACCESS table contains in-frame sequences only and omits some clones. Under half of the omission traces to an unresolved V gene where checked; the cause of the rest is unknown. The V and J calls and the clone size are those of that table, but D and trimming were determined from the DNA. In this sample the table shows a few hundred thousand clones, about 83% of which occur a single time. The top ten hold roughly 6.2% of the sample.

In its sample, this clone was seen many times. The target of this receptor is not known. No per-base quality is available; no much larger clone lies one base away. Another Seattle source contributed samples from volunteer blood donors who had recovered from COVID-19. Collaborating institutions collected whole blood in K2EDTA tubes following their own protocols. Collaborator samples were shipped for TCRbeta analysis as frozen whole blood, isolated PBMCs, or DNA extracted from either sample type. V drops 5 bases and J drops 2 bases, leaving 10 bases in between. The CDR3 measures 14 amino acids from cysteine to phenylalanine. Only the CDR3 DNA is retained, 42 bases long and in frame from the first base. Sequences SGHNT (CDR1) and YYREEE (CDR2) are obtained from the germline V gene (reference sequence).

The chain is made from TRBV5-4 and TRBJ1-4, and perhaps TRBD1 as D gene, on 6 matching bases. The clonotype comes from a man aged 55 to 70 who had recovered from COVID-19. Sequenced: peripheral blood. The sequenced DNA is TGTGCCAGCAGTTCAGGGGTTACTAATGAAAAACTGTTTTTT. This is translated as CASSSGVTNEKLFF.